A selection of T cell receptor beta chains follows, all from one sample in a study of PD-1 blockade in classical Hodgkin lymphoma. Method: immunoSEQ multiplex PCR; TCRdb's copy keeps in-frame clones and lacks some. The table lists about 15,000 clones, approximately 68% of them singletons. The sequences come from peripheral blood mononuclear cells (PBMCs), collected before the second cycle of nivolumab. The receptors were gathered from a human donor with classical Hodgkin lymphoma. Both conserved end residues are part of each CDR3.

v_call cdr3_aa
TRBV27 CASSLSRGYETQYF
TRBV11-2 CASSLAGDYIQYF
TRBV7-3 CASSLINTDTQYF
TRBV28 CASTPSTGPPEAFF
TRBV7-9 CASSLASGTSGYEQYF
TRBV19 CASSPKDRGLHHEQYF
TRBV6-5 CASSYSTDSQGPLHF
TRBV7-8 CASSFIREGTGELFF
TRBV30 CAWRGYNEQFF
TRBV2 CAREGAGGPHEQYF
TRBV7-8 CASSLKSTDTQYF
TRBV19 CASSSGQSPFYGYTF
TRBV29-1 CSVGFRTGLLQETQYF
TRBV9 CASSVASGFTYEQYF
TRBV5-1 CASSFQGRGAGNTIYF
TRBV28 CASSDRDGYEQYF
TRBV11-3 CASSPSGYSYEQYF
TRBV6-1 CASSTQYRAGQYF
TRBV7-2 CASSLGGGQGQPQHF
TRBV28 CATGGSPEHGVMDGYTF
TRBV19 CASSIGGGQTSRNSPLHF
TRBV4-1 CASSQESSSYNEQFF
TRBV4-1 CASSQGAGGYTGELFF
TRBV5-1 CASSLSWLGGNTEAFF
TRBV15 CATSRGQGASTEAFF
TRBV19 CASKIQGAGELFF
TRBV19 CATSLDLESLVETQYF
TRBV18 CASSPPGPTRDEQFF
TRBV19 CASSRQANEQYF
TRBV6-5 CASSSGRSVVDEAFF